This T cell receptor beta chain was captured in a study of cytomegalovirus exposure and HLA in healthy donors. Overall study context: Genetic ancestry analysis placed about 84% of the roughly 400 donors that were genotyped in the Caucasian-associated cluster.

This clone came up a few times. What it binds is not known. Trimming removed 7 bases at V and 4 bases at J, with 12 bases between. Per the germline V gene, CDR1 is SGDLS and CDR2 is YYNGEE. The CDR3 is 13 residues long. The PCR used 60 Vbeta and 13 Jbeta primers. Original analysis: Around 9.9 million shared chains were among the roughly 78 million unique TCR beta chains that a later analysis counted. Assay used: immunoSEQ multiplex PCR; TCRdb lists only in-frame clones, some missing. V, J and clone size derive from that table, while D and trimming were established from the DNA sequence. This sample has about 160,000 clones; 60% to 70% occur once, and the top ten carry about 7.1%. Findings of the study overall: According to a later analysis, donors in an Asian-associated ancestry cluster reportedly had fewer N-insertions than the roughly 640-donor mean. TCR beta V segments were, for the most part, productive about 87% or about 30% of the time in an earlier analysis.

Source material: PBMCs. The receptor was isolated from a woman aged 60 to 75 in good health and CMV-seropositive. V and J are TRBV9 and TRBJ2-1; tentatively, D is TRBD2 (6 bases). CDR3 region: CASSRLVYNEQFF. Written as DNA, the CDR3 is TGTGCCAGCTCCCGACTAGTTTACAATGAGCAGTTCTTC.